The 6 T cell receptor beta chains below were found in one sample sequenced in a study of blood T cell repertoires in COVID-19. Using immunoSEQ multiplex PCR, the repertoire was profiled, and TCRdb retains in-frame clones only, with some absent. The table includes 100,000 to 150,000 clones, around 76% detected once. The sequencing input was peripheral blood. These receptors originate from a man at least 80 years old with COVID-19, enrolled during active disease.

This clone was counted once. This chain uses TRBV13 with TRBJ2-3; a possible D gene is TRBD1 (6 bases). V was clipped by 2 bases and J by 5 bases, with 14 bases between them. Germline loops: CDR1 PRHDT, CDR2 FYEKMQ (reference sequence). CDR3 size: 15 residues. The CDR3 coding sequence is TGTGCCAGCAGCTTATACAGGGTTGTGCAAGATACGCAGTATTTT. It translates to CASSLYRVVQDTQYF.

The genes are TRBV5-1 and TRBJ2-7, with D unclear. The V gene lost 2 bases and the J gene lost 5 bases, with 8 bases spanning the gap. Germline lookup yields CDR1 SGHRS and CDR2 YFSETQ. The CDR3 runs to 12 residues. CDR3 DNA sequence: TGCGCCAGCAGCTTTAGGCGGCACGAGCAGTACTTC. Its translation: CASSFRRHEQYF.

The chain has TRBV6-1 and TRBJ2-7, with D unclear. The germline V gene encodes CDR1 MNHNS and CDR2 SASEGT. This CDR3 is 12 amino acids long. The germline V and J ends were trimmed by 2 bases and 4 bases, with 6 bases remaining between them. CDR3 coding DNA: TGTGCCAGCAGTGAACTACAGTACGAGCAGTACTTC. Protein: CASSELQYEQYF.

This chain uses TRBV7-9 with TRBJ1-6; maybe TRBD1 (5 bases). Germline V gene sequence: CDR1 SEHNR, CDR2 FQNEAQ (reference sequence). The CDR3 has 16 residues. The V and J ends lost 1 base and 7 bases respectively, with 14 bases between them. The CDR3 spells CASSLGRGGRNSPLHF. The CDR3 coding sequence is TGTGCCAGCAGCTTAGGGAGGGGTGGTCGGAATTCACCCCTCCACTTT.

The gene calls are TRBV6-2 or TRBV6-3 and TRBJ2-3; a weak D match, TRBD1 (6 bases). Trimming removed 4 bases at V and 0 bases at J, with 17 bases between. Germline loops: CDR1 MNHEY, CDR2 SVGEGT. There are 17 residues in the CDR3. The CDR3 bases are TGTGCCAGCAGTTTCGTCCCACAGGGATCTAGCACAGATACGCAGTATTTT. Protein: CASSFVPQGSSTDTQYF.

The chain is built from TRBV2 and TRBJ1-5, with a tentative D call TRBD1 (5 bases). Trimming took 8 bases from V and 4 from J, leaving 18 bases between them. The germline gives CDR1 SNHLY, CDR2 FYNNEI. The CDR3 totals 15 residues. The CDR3 region is CASGSQGGLNQPQHF. The CDR3 nucleotides read TGTGCCAGCGGGTCGCAGGGCGGTCTTAATCAGCCCCAGCATTTT.